Here is one T cell receptor beta chain with its context. V lost 6 bases, J lost 5 bases, and 11 bases stayed unmatched. CDR3 length: 15 residues. The V gene's germline CDR1 is MNHNY and CDR2 SVGAGI (reference sequence). Sequenced by immunoSEQ multiplex PCR; TCRdb stores in-frame clones only, minus some. The sample lists more than 200,000 clones; approximately 88% were seen once. This sample is drawn from a study of blood T cell repertoires in COVID-19. On the study more broadly: Some COVID-19 samples were acute and others convalescent; all came from the United States, Italy and Spain.

Sequencing was carried out using peripheral blood. The TCR comes from a man in his forties or fifties with acute or convalescent COVID-19. This chain uses TRBV6-6 with TRBJ1-1; 8 positions match TRBD1. Here the CDR3 reads CASSLPGQARTEAFF. Here the CDR3 DNA reads TGTGCCAGCAGCTTACCGGGACAGGCGAGGACTGAAGCTTTCTTT.